This T cell receptor (beta chain) stems from a study of shared clonotypes between healthy human individuals. Study overall: Those who served as donors were a couple of women and a few men between the ages of 18 and 49. General study points: The diversity represented, both genetic and in exposure history, was limited by few donors. The four-donor shared clonotypes exceeded non-shared clonotypes in generation probability, with non-shared ones scoring lower.

HIV-negative, healthy adults without recent acute infections or vaccinations were the donors. The CDR3 extends over 17 amino acids. Between the trimmed V and J ends, which lost 0 bases and 5 bases, there was a span of 17 bases. Germline lookup yields CDR1 SGDLS and CDR2 YYNGEE. Worth noting for this clone: The antigen remains undetermined.

This table comes from immunoSEQ multiplex PCR, and its TCRdb copy is limited to in-frame clones, with some not included. The sample records more than 2,000,000 clones, roughly nine tenths being singletons. Specimen: naive CD4+ T cells sorted from blood. Subset denoted: CD45RA+ positively selected. The genes are TRBV9 and TRBJ2-2, with unresolved D. The receptor was derived from a man in his late teens or twenties in good health. CDR3 sequence (DNA): TGTGCCAGCAGCGTAGGTTCCGAAGGAATTGGTACCGGGGAGCTGTTTTTT. Translation gives CASSVGSEGIGTGELFF. The full variable domain, rest sourced from reference TRBV9 and TRBJ2-2, is DSGVTQTPKHLITATGQRVTLRCSPRSGDLSVYWYQQSLDQGLQFLIQYYNGEERAKGNILERFSAQQFPDLHSELNLSSLELGDSALYFCASSVGSEGIGTGELFFGEGSRLTVL.